This T cell receptor beta chain was retrieved from a study of shared clonotypes between healthy human individuals. Study observations and caveats: Apart from blood, nothing was sampled; tissue repertoires likely differ. Sorted-subset sequencing, rarefaction showed, was incomplete despite large depth.

Notes on this clone: Its antigen remains unidentified.

Assay used: immunoSEQ multiplex PCR; TCRdb lists only in-frame clones, some missing. The sample consists of 2,500,000 or so clones, over 85% of them appearing once. The clonotype was recovered from a man aged 18 to 30 in good health. Sequences were obtained from naive CD4+ T cells sorted from blood. Subset: CD45RA+ positively selected.

The CDR3 region has the DNA TGCGCCAGCAGCCCCCTGACTAGCGGGGGTAGCACCGGGGAGCTGTTTTTT. Translated, it gives CASSPLTSGGSTGELFF. The chain is built from TRBV5-1 and TRBJ2-2, with TRBD2 matching over 12 bases. From germline, CDR1 is SGHRS and CDR2 YFSETQ. V lost 4 bases and J lost 4; bases outside the gene matches: 8. This CDR3 has 17 amino acids.